These 21 T cell receptor beta chains came from one sample sequenced in a study of blood T cell repertoires in COVID-19 (TCRdb year 2020). Receptors were amplified or captured by the immunoSEQ multiplex PCR assay. TCRdb retrieved this table from immuneACCESS and kept in-frame rearrangements only. Not all clones are present; in checked studies, unresolved V genes account for under half, and no reason is known for the remainder. This sample is represented by hundreds of thousands of clones; approximately 88% of them were singletons. The top ten constitute around 2.8% of the sample. The sequenced material came from peripheral blood. Source of these receptors: a woman under 40 with COVID-19, enrolled during active disease.

The chain is built from TRBV4-3 and TRBJ1-4; TRBD1 matches at 7 bases. V was clipped by 8 bases and J by 3 bases; unmatched bases: 6. Germline CDR1 reads LGHNA; CDR2 reads YSLEER. The CDR3 loop spans 14 amino acids. CDR3 in amino acids: CASGDRVANEKLFF. The CDR3 nucleotides are TGCGCCAGCGGTGACAGGGTCGCTAATGAAAAACTGTTTTTT.

The chain uses TRBV4-1 and TRBJ2-4, with TRBD2 identical over 10 bases. J gave up 10 bases and V 1 base, and 10 bases lay outside the gene matches. Germline V gene sequence: CDR1 MGHRA, CDR2 YSYEKL. CDR3 length: 16 amino acids. In DNA form, the CDR3 reads TGCGCCAGCAGCCAAGTCCTAGCGGGGGTCGCGGGAATTCAGTACTTC. Amino acid sequence: CASSQVLAGVAGIQYF.

The J gene is TRBJ1-6, the V gene TRBV6-6; TRBD1 aligns across 8 bases. This CDR3 spans 15 amino acids. V gave up 6 bases and J gave up 8 bases; unmatched junction bases: 9. Germline V gene data show CDR1 as MNHNY and CDR2 as SVGAGI (reference sequence). The CDR3 reads CASSPQTGGDSPLHF. CDR3 in DNA: TGTGCCAGCAGCCCCCAAACAGGGGGGGATTCACCCCTCCACTTT.

The chain recombines TRBV28 with TRBJ2-1; 7 positions match TRBD2. The CDR3 is made up of 13 amino acids. The germline V gene has CDR1 MDHEN and CDR2 SYDVKM. The junction had 9 bases not matched to a gene; V was cut back by 8 bases and J by 8 bases. The CDR3 DNA follows: TGTGCCAGCCGAGCGGGAAATTTAGATGAGCAGTTCTTC. This codes for CASRAGNLDEQFF.

In its sample, this clone was seen once. The V and J genes are TRBV27 and TRBJ2-5, with 8 bases matching TRBD1. Looked up from germline, CDR1 is MNHEY and CDR2 is SMNVEV (reference sequence). The ends lost 4 bases at V and 9 bases at J; junction bases unmatched: 7. CDR3 size: 13 residues. DNA for the CDR3: TGTGCCAGCAGTTGGGACAGGTCATCGGCCCAGTACTTC. Amino acids: CASSWDRSSAQYF.

Turning to this clone: A read error is possible here, since a much larger clone lies one base away. The gene calls are TRBV5-6 and TRBJ1-1; tentatively, D is TRBD1 (5 bases). This CDR3 has 13 amino acids. V lost 1 base to trimming and J lost 1 base, with 5 bases between them. The germline V gene encodes CDR1 SGHDT and CDR2 YYEEEE. CDR3 in amino acids: CASSLTGNTEAFF. CDR3 nucleotides: TGTGCCAGCAGCTTGACAGGGAACACTGAAGCTTTCTTT.

The rearrangement links TRBV14 to TRBJ2-1, with 7 bases matching TRBD2. The V segment lost 7 bases and the J segment 0 bases; nucleotides outside the gene matches: 3. The CDR3 extends over 14 amino acids. Germline V lookup: CDR1 SGHDN, CDR2 FVKESK. The CDR3 loop is CASTRGSSYNEQFF. CDR3 DNA sequence: TGTGCCAGCACGCGGGGGAGCTCCTACAATGAGCAGTTCTTC.

CDR3 sequence: CASSQETGAGYSPLHF. The CDR3 DNA is TGCGCCAGCAGCCAAGAAACAGGGGCCGGATATTCACCCCTCCACTTT. V usage is TRBV4-1 and J usage is TRBJ1-6; 7 nucleotides line up with TRBD1. The CDR3 is 16 amino acids. J lost 8 bases, V lost 0 bases, and 7 bases had no gene match. The germline gives CDR1 MGHRA, CDR2 YSYEKL.

The CDR3 nucleotides read TGTGCCAGTAGTAGGCACAGGGGGCCCCAAGAGACCCAGTACTTC. This translates into CASSRHRGPQETQYF. This chain uses TRBV19 with TRBJ2-5, with 9 bases fitting TRBD1. CDR1 LNHDA and CDR2 SQIVND come from the germline V gene (reference sequence). With V trimmed by 4 bases and J by 1 base, 4 bases remained unmatched. This CDR3 has 15 amino acids.

CDR3 nucleotides: TGTGCCAGCAGTAGACTAGCGGGAGTCGATGAGCAGTTCTTC. It is translated as CASSRLAGVDEQFF. The chain recombines TRBV2 with TRBJ2-1; TRBD2 agrees at 12 bases. In germline, CDR1 is SNHLY, CDR2 FYNNEI. The CDR3 is 14 residues long. With 5 bases clipped from V and 8 bases from J, the junction kept 4 bases outside the gene matches.

The chain recombines TRBV9 with TRBJ2-2, with 7 bases matching TRBD1. CDR3 length equals 15 residues. Losses at the gene ends were 4 bases for V and 7 bases for J; bases not matched to a gene: 10. Germline CDR1 SGDLS, CDR2 YYNGEE. CDR3 region: CASSPRDSSGGELFF. As DNA, the CDR3 is TGTGCCAGCAGCCCCAGGGACAGTTCGGGCGGGGAGCTGTTTTTT.

This chain links TRBV25-1 with TRBJ2-1; 7 bases match TRBD2. The J segment lost 10 bases and the V segment lost 7 bases, leaving 10 bases of the junction unmatched. The CDR3 runs to 13 residues. CDR1 and CDR2 (germline): MGHDK, SYGVNS. The CDR3 DNA follows: TGTGCCAGCAAGTTGACACTCGGGGGGGAGCAGTTCTTC. It codes for CASKLTLGGEQFF.

The chain links TRBV28 to TRBJ2-4; D might be TRBD1 (6 bases). Germline CDR1 MDHEN, CDR2 SYDVKM. Deletions cut 6 bases from V and 7 bases from J, with 10 bases between. The CDR3 loop spans 12 amino acids. This CDR3 reads CASSRGENIQYF. CDR3 DNA: TGTGCCAGCAGCAGGGGTGAGAACATTCAGTACTTC.

The genes are TRBV7-2 and TRBJ2-5, with D maybe TRBD1 (6 bases). The germline V and J ends were trimmed by 1 base and 5 bases, with 20 bases remaining between them. This CDR3 spans 17 amino acids. Germline CDR1 SGHTA, CDR2 FQGNSA. CDR3 residues: CASSLGVLARRGETQYF. The CDR3 DNA sequence: TGTGCCAGCAGCTTAGGTGTACTGGCAAGAAGGGGGGAGACCCAGTACTTC. Drawing the rest from reference TRBV7-2 and TRBJ2-5, the complete variable domain is GAGVSQSPSNKVTEKGKDVELRCDPISGHTALYWYRQSLGQGLEFLIYFQGNSAPDKSGLPSDRFSAERTGGSVSTLTIQRTQQEDSAVYLCASSLGVLARRGETQYFGPGTRLLVL.

The chain couples TRBV6-2 or TRBV6-3 to TRBJ1-6; 10 nucleotides agree with TRBD1. CDR3 length: 15 amino acids. Germline values: CDR1 MNHEY, CDR2 SVGEGT. The ends lost 4 bases at V and 8 bases at J; junction bases unmatched: 5. Here the CDR3 DNA reads TGTGCCAGCAGTTTAACGACAGGGGGCTATTCACCCCTCCACTTT. This gives the protein CASSLTTGGYSPLHF.

The rearrangement joins TRBV6-4 to TRBJ2-7, with TRBD2 identical over 11 bases. CDR3 length: 17 residues. Germline CDR1 and CDR2: MRHNA and SNTAGT. J was trimmed by 2 bases and V by 0 bases; bases with no gene match: 6. CDR3 nucleotides: TGTGCCAGCAGTGACTCGCACCGGACTAGCGGGCCCTACGAGCAGTACGTC. It codes for CASSDSHRTSGPYEQYV.

The V and J genes are TRBV6-6 and TRBJ1-1, with no clear D. With 2 bases removed from V and 2 bases from J, the gap between germline ends came to 6 bases. CDR1 and CDR2 from the germline V gene are MNHNY and SVGAGI (reference sequence). There are 13 residues in the CDR3. The CDR3 region is CASSYGRNTEAFF. The CDR3 coding sequence is TGTGCCAGCAGTTACGGCAGAAACACTGAAGCTTTCTTT.

The chain employs TRBV7-2 and TRBJ2-2; D is perhaps TRBD1 (6 bases). The CDR3 is 18 amino acids. CDR1 and CDR2 from the germline V gene are SGHTA and FQGNSA. The ends were cut back, 4 bases at V and 4 bases at J, with 22 bases in the middle. In DNA form, the CDR3 reads TGTGCCAGCAGCTATTCGAGTTCCGGGACACATCCCACCGGGGAGCTGTTTTTT. This sequence encodes CASSYSSSGTHPTGELFF.

V and J are TRBV19 and TRBJ2-3; the D is unclear. This CDR3 contains 14 residues. The V gene's germline CDR1 is LNHDA and CDR2 SQIVND (reference sequence). Between the trimmed V and J ends, which lost 4 bases and 1 base, there was a span of 9 bases. DNA for the CDR3: TGTGCCAGTAGTAGAATGACTGGCACAGATACGCAGTATTTT. Amino acids: CASSRMTGTDTQYF.

V gene TRBV6-4 combines with J gene TRBJ2-1; D is unresolved. V lost 2 bases and J 0 bases, leaving 8 bases between the germline ends. The CDR3 sequence is 15 residues long. The germline CDR1 and CDR2 sequences are MRHNA and SNTAGT. CDR3 nucleotide sequence: TGTGCCAGCAGTGACGTTCCTAGCTCCTACAATGAGCAGTTCTTC. It is translated as CASSDVPSSYNEQFF.

A few counts support this clone. The chain joins TRBV19 to TRBJ1-5; D gene unclear. Germline loops: CDR1 LNHDA, CDR2 SQIVND (reference sequence). Trimming took 5 bases from V and 4 from J, leaving 9 bases between them. The CDR3 has 13 residues. CDR3 DNA: TGTGCCAGTAGTGAAACACGTAATCAGCCCCAGCATTTT. Amino acids: CASSETRNQPQHF.